The T cell receptor (beta chain) described here comes from a study of blood T cell repertoires in COVID-19. Study-wide background: Researchers got acute and convalescent COVID-19 samples from the United States, Italy and Spain. T cells, B-cell-depleted T cells, or PBMCs provided the cDNA or gDNA that served as material.

V lost 5 bases, J lost 0 bases, and 13 bases lay in between. The CDR3 loop spans 16 amino acids. Germline loops: CDR1 LNHDA, CDR2 SQIVND (reference sequence). Original analysis: The authors estimated nucleated cell counts from reference gene primer amplification. The assay was immunoSEQ multiplex PCR, and TCRdb's table has in-frame clones only and misses some. V, J and clone size were drawn from that table, and D and trimming were deduced from the DNA. This sample has fewer than 300,000 clones, with roughly 89% found just once. The sequence came from a man aged 25 to 45 with acute or convalescent COVID-19. Sequenced material: peripheral blood. The rearrangement uses TRBV19 and TRBJ1-4, with D possibly being TRBD1 (6 bases). The CDR3 DNA reads as TGTGCCAGTAGTTTACTAGGGACACCAACTAATGAAAAACTGTTTTTT. This codes for CASSLLGTPTNEKLFF.